This T cell receptor beta chain stems from a study of blood T cell repertoires in COVID-19. The wider study: Samples of COVID-19 (acute and convalescent) were obtained from the United States, Italy and Spain. Sample material is recorded as cDNA or gDNA derived from T cells, B-cell-depleted T cells, or PBMCs.

In germline, CDR1 is LNHDA, CDR2 SQIVND (reference sequence). This CDR3 region has 14 residues. V dropped 1 base and J dropped 4 bases, with 8 bases sitting between them. The authors' processing: The assay estimated nucleated cells by amplifying reference gene primers. TCRdb keeps only in-frame clones here, not all; method: immunoSEQ multiplex PCR. That table is the source of V, J and clone size, and D and trimming were worked out from the DNA. The table lists 65,000 or so clones, roughly 72% of them singletons. The specimen sequenced was peripheral blood. The chain recombines TRBV19 with TRBJ1-3; TRBD1 might be the D (5 bases). The clonotype was recovered from a woman between 50 and 59 years old with active or convalescent COVID-19. DNA of the CDR3: TGTGCCAGTAGTATAGCAGGGCGCGGAAACACCATATATTTT. It codes for CASSIAGRGNTIYF.